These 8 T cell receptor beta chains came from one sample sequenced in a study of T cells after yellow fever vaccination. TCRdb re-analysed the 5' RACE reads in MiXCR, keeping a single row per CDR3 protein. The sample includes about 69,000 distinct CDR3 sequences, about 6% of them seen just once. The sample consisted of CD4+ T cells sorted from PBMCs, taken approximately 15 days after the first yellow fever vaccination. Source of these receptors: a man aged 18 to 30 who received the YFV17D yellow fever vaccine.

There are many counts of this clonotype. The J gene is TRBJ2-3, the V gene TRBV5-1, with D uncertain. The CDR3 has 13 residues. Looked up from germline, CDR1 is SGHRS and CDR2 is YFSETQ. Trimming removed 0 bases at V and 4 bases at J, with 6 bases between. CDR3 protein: CASSLVVADTQYF. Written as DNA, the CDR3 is TGCGCCAGCAGCTTGGTAGTTGCAGATACGCAGTATTTT.

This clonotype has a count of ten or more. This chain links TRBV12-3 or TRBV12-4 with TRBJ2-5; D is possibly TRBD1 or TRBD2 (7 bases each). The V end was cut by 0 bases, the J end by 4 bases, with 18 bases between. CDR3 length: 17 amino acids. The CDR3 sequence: CASSLAPGGGGGETQYF. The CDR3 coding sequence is TGTGCCAGCAGTTTAGCGCCAGGGGGGGGCGGAGGAGAGACCCAGTACTTC.

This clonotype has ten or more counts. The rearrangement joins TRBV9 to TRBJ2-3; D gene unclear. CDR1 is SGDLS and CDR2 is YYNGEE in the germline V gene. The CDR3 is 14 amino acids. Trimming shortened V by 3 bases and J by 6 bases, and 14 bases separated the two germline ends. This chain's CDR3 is CASSAETEWDTQYF. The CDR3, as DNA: TGTGCCAGCAGCGCAGAGACGGAGTGGGATACGCAGTATTTT. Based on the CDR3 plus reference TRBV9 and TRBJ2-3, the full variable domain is DSGVTQTPKHLITATGQRVTLRCSPRSGDLSVYWYQQSLDQGLQFLIQYYNGEERAKGNILERFSAQQFPDLHSELNLSSLELGDSALYFCASSAETEWDTQYFGPGTRLTVL.

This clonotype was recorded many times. CDR3: CASSIRTGGGELFF. DNA for the CDR3: TGTGCCAGCAGCATTCGGACCGGCGGGGGGGAGCTGTTTTTT. This sequence joins TRBV9 and TRBJ2-2; D perhaps matches TRBD2 (5 bases). Germline V gene data show CDR1 as SGDLS and CDR2 as YYNGEE. This CDR3 is built from 14 residues. The germline V and J ends were trimmed by 4 bases and 8 bases, with 15 bases remaining between them.

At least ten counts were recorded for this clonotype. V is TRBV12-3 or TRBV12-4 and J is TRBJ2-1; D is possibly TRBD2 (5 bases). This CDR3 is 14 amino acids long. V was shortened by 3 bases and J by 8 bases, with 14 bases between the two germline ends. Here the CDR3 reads CASSFPGEKDEQFF. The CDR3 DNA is TGTGCCAGCAGTTTTCCCGGGGAAAAGGATGAGCAGTTCTTC.

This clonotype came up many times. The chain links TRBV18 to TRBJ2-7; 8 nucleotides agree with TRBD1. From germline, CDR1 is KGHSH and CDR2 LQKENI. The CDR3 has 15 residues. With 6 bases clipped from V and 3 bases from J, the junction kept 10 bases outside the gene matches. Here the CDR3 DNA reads TGTGCCAGCTCGCCCGGAGGGACAGGAGGCTACGAGCAGTACGTC. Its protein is CASSPGGTGGYEQYV.

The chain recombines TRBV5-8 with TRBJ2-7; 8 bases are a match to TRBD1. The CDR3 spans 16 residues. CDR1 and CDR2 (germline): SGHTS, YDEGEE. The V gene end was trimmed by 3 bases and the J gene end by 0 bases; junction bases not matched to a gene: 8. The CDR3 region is CASSSGRDRSSYEQYF. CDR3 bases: TGTGCCAGCAGCTCGGGCCGGGACAGGAGCTCCTACGAGCAGTACTTC. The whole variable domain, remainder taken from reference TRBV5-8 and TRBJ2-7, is EAGVTQSPTHLIKTRGQQATLRCSPISGHTSVYWYQQALGLGLQFLLWYDEGEERNRGNFPPRFSGRQFPNYSSELNVNALELEDSALYLCASSSGRDRSSYEQYFGPGTRLTVT.

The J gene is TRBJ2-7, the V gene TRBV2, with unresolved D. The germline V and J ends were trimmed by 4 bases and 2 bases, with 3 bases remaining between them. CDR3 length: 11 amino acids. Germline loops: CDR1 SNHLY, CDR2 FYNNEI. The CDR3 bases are TGTGCCAGCAGTGGTGCCTACGAGCAGTACTTC. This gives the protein CASSGAYEQYF. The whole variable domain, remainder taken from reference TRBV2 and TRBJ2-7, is EPEVTQTPSHQVTQMGQEVILRCVPISNHLYFYWYRQILGQKVEFLVSFYNNEISEKSEIFDDQFSVERPDGSNFTLKIRSTKLEDSAMYFCASSGAYEQYFGPGTRLTVT.